A selection of T cell receptor beta chains follows, all from one sample in a study of OX40 agonist ivuxolimab in advanced cancers. Here immunoSEQ multiplex PCR was the method, and the copy in TCRdb shows in-frame clones only, minus some. The sample consists of fewer than 80,000 clones, 85% to 90% of them appearing once. Sequences were derived from CD4+ or CD8+ T cells sorted from blood, sampled in a trial of the OX40 agonist ivuxolimab. These receptors were collected from an adult with an advanced solid tumor such as melanoma, head and neck, liver or kidney cancer. CDR3s include the opening cysteine and the closing phenylalanine or tryptophan.

V gene,J gene,CDR3 protein
TRBV6-4,TRBJ1-1,CASSEEPLGGRIPMNTEAFF
TRBV18,TRBJ2-5,CASAPGQVGRETQYF
TRBV19,TRBJ1-2,CASSMGTVYGYTF
TRBV7-9,TRBJ1-1,CASNNRANTEAFF
TRBV2,TRBJ1-2,CATRRQSAGEGYTF
TRBV7-3,TRBJ2-3,CASSFIAGGLADTQYF
TRBV25-1,TRBJ1-1,CASSEFGTGVTEAFF
TRBV2,TRBJ2-3,CASATGTQYF
TRBV20-1,TRBJ2-1,CSARDLAGGVF
TRBV28,TRBJ2-3,CASSLWGTSAIIDTQYF
TRBV6-5,TRBJ1-4,CASSYLGGSTNEKLFF
TRBV7-9,TRBJ1-2,CASSFSSQGLNYGYTF
TRBV7-9,TRBJ2-5,CASSLGVSPSGETQYF
TRBV7-9,TRBJ2-1,CASSLRGNEQFF
TRBV11-3,TRBJ2-1,CASSLDTGLAGLNEQFF
TRBV27,TRBJ2-7,CASSFSGTGVDEQYF
TRBV19,TRBJ1-2,CATTFPGDGGYTF
TRBV19,TRBJ1-5,CASSIVAGVFEPQHF
TRBV7-9,TRBJ2-3,CASSLASGTDTQYF
TRBV9,TRBJ2-7,CASSVREQYF
TRBV11-2,TRBJ2-4,CASSLVGPGPSGIQYF
TRBV6-4,TRBJ2-7,CASSERGTSYEQYF
TRBV5-5,TRBJ2-7,CASSHPPEAAYEQYF
TRBV11-2,TRBJ2-3,CASAVIRTDTQYF